This TCR beta chain was found in a study of blood T cell repertoires in COVID-19. Clones were read by immunoSEQ multiplex PCR, and TCRdb kept only the in-frame ones, dropping some. The data hold over 200,000 clones, with nearly 90% observed a single time. This clone was detected only once. Per the germline V gene, CDR1 is MNHEY and CDR2 is SVGAGI. The trim removed 7 bases at V and 0 bases at J, leaving 6 bases unmatched. This CDR3 is built from 15 residues. The chain employs TRBV6-5 and TRBJ2-3; 8 nucleotides align to TRBD1. This TCR was sampled from a young woman who had recovered from COVID-19. The specimen sequenced was peripheral blood. The CDR3 DNA reads TGTGCCAGCATAGCGGACAGGGCTAGCACAGATACGCAGTATTTT. It codes for CASIADRASTDTQYF.